This TCR beta chain was profiled in a study of blood T cell repertoires in COVID-19. Across the whole study: T cells, B-cell-depleted T cells, or PBMCs provided the cDNA or gDNA that served as material.

Recovered Cohort 3 donors showed two negative PCRs, clearance, or symptom resolution. Study processing details: Reference gene primer amplification gave estimated nucleated cell counts. Measured with immunoSEQ multiplex PCR; TCRdb has only the in-frame clones, and not every one. Clone size and V and J calls were adopted from that table, with D and trimming inferred from the DNA. The table shows around 300,000 clones, with approximately 91% occurring only once. The CDR3 contains 16 residues. Per germline, CDR1 ENHRY and CDR2 SYGVKD. With V trimmed by 0 bases and J by 7 bases, 8 bases remained unmatched.

The sequence came from a woman in her forties who had recovered from COVID-19. The material sequenced was PBMCs or T cells enriched from blood (not recorded which). The chain has TRBV10-3 and TRBJ2-7; 11 bases align to TRBD2. CDR3 amino acids: CAISESGLAGLREQYF. In DNA form, the CDR3 reads TGTGCCATCAGTGAGTCCGGACTAGCGGGTCTTCGGGAGCAGTACTTC.